These 7 T cell receptor beta chains were all obtained from the same sample, sequenced in a study of cytomegalovirus exposure and HLA in healthy donors. Both 60 Vbeta primers and 13 Jbeta primers went into the PCR. The table came from immunoSEQ multiplex PCR; TCRdb's copy has only in-frame clones and leaves some out. The sample includes 150,000 to 200,000 clones, around four fifths of them seen just once. Sequencing used PBMCs. The receptors were gathered from a man in his late teens or twenties in good health and CMV-seronegative.

This sequence joins TRBV5-1 and TRBJ2-1; 14 bases agree with TRBD2. CDR1 and CDR2 from the germline V gene are SGHRS and YFSETQ. There are 16 residues in the CDR3. With V trimmed by 0 bases and J by 7 bases, 3 bases remained unmatched. DNA of the CDR3: TGCGCCAGCAGCTTGGGGGGGACTAGCGGGGGTAATGAGCAGTTCTTC. It encodes CASSLGGTSGGNEQFF.

The J gene is TRBJ2-5, the V gene TRBV5-4, with a tentative D call TRBD2 (5 bases). Germline values: CDR1 SGHNT, CDR2 YYREEE (reference sequence). Trimming pared 4 bases from V and 2 bases from J, leaving 12 bases between. This CDR3 spans 14 amino acids. The CDR3 spells CASSLNTGQETQYF. The CDR3 region has the DNA TGTGCCAGCAGCCTAAACACGGGACAAGAGACCCAGTACTTC.

The rearrangement uses TRBV28 and TRBJ2-4; a possible D gene is TRBD1 (6 bases). The ends were cut back, 2 bases at V and 2 bases at J, with 10 bases in the middle. CDR1 is MDHEN and CDR2 is SYDVKM in the germline V gene. The CDR3 has 15 residues. The CDR3 nucleotides read TGTGCCAGCAGTTTAGGCAGGGGAACCAAAAACATTCAGTACTTC. This translates into CASSLGRGTKNIQYF.

The V call is TRBV10-1, the J call TRBJ2-7; TRBD2 might be the D (6 bases). V lost 0 bases to trimming and J lost 7 bases, with 10 bases between them. The germline CDR1 and CDR2 sequences are WNHNN and SYGVQD (reference sequence). CDR3 length equals 13 residues. CDR3 residues: CASSESFGGEQYF. Here the CDR3 DNA reads TGCGCCAGCAGTGAGTCGTTCGGGGGTGAGCAGTACTTC.

This sequence joins TRBV7-3 and TRBJ1-1; TRBD1 matches at 7 bases. The CDR3 extends over 16 amino acids. J gave up 1 base and V 5 bases, and 10 bases lay outside the gene matches. Per the germline V gene, CDR1 is SGHTA and CDR2 is FQGTGA. The CDR3 reads CASSQSPGQQNTEAFF. The DNA for the CDR3 is TGTGCCAGCAGCCAATCCCCGGGACAGCAGAACACTGAAGCTTTCTTT.

The V call is TRBV7-8, the J call TRBJ2-7; 9 positions agree with TRBD2. The CDR3 is 15 amino acids. Unmatched junction bases numbered 4, after V lost 4 bases and J lost 0 bases. Germline CDR1 reads SGHVS; CDR2 reads FQNEAQ. The CDR3 loop reads CASSSGTSSSYEQYF. The CDR3, as DNA: TGTGCCAGCAGCTCCGGGACTAGCAGCTCCTACGAGCAGTACTTC.

Worth noting for this clone: Other nucleotide sequences in the sample specify the same CDR3. This chain uses TRBV6-6 with TRBJ1-5; perhaps TRBD1 as D (6 bases). Trimming shortened V by 6 bases and J by 3 bases, and 15 bases separated the two germline ends. Germline assignment: CDR1 MNHNY and CDR2 SVGAGI (reference sequence). The CDR3 has 15 amino acids. CDR3 residues: CASSYVRDNNQPQHF. CDR3 in DNA: TGTGCCAGCAGCTATGTCCGGGACAACAATCAGCCCCAGCATTTT.